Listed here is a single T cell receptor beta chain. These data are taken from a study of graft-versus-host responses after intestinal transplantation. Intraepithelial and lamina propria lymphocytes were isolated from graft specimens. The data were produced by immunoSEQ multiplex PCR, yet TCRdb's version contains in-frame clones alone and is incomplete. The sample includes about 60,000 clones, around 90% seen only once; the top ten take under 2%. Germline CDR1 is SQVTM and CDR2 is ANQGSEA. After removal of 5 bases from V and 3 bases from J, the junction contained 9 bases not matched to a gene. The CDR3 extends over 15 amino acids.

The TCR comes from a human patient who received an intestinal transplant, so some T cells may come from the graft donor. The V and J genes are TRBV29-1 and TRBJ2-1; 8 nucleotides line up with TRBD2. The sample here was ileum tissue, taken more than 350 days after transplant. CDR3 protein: CSVRGGRSIYNEQFF. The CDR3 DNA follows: TGCAGCGTTCGGGGGGGCCGGAGTATCTACAATGAGCAGTTCTTC.